Each of the 8 T cell receptor beta chains below was sequenced from the same sample in a study of blood T cell repertoires in COVID-19. Libraries were prepared by immunoSEQ multiplex PCR; TCRdb keeps only in-frame clonotypes and omits some of them. The table has some 49,000 clones, roughly 82% seen once; the top ten hold 2.5% to 3.5%. Sequenced sample: peripheral blood. These TCRs come from a woman aged 55-75 years with acute or convalescent COVID-19.

In its sample, this clone was seen once. The CDR3 sequence: CASTKKFGLTYNSPLHF. CDR3 bases: TGTGCCAGCACCAAAAAGTTTGGGCTTACCTATAATTCACCCCTCCACTTT. The chain carries TRBV27 and TRBJ1-6, with unresolved D. The CDR3 has 17 amino acids. V dropped 7 bases and J dropped 2 bases, with 18 bases sitting between them. The germline CDR1 and CDR2 sequences are MNHEY and SMNVEV (reference sequence).

The genes are TRBV3-1 (or the pseudogene TRBV3-2) and TRBJ2-7, with 7 bases identical to TRBD2. The CDR3 runs 15 residues. Trimming took 2 bases from V and 5 from J; bases not matched to a gene: 9. Germline V lookup: CDR1 LGHDT, CDR2 YNNKEL (reference sequence). The CDR3 DNA follows: TGTGCCAGCAGCCAAATCCACGGGGGGTCGCACGAGCAGTACTTC. Protein product: CASSQIHGGSHEQYF.

This chain joins TRBV5-1 and TRBJ1-3; D may be TRBD1 (5 bases). Germline V gives CDR1 SGHRS, CDR2 YFSETQ. Trimming pared 0 bases from V and 0 bases from J, leaving 10 bases between. This CDR3 has 16 amino acids. CDR3 bases: TGCGCCAGCAGCTTGGGGGGCAAACACTCTGGAAACACCATATATTTT. This gives the protein CASSLGGKHSGNTIYF.

The V gene is TRBV19, the J gene TRBJ2-3, with TRBD2 identical over 8 bases. V shed 1 base and J 5 bases; nucleotides not matched to a gene: 2. CDR3 length: 14 residues. CDR1 LNHDA and CDR2 SQIVND come from the germline V gene (reference sequence). The CDR3 is CASSIGLAGDTQYF. CDR3 nucleotides: TGTGCCAGTAGTATAGGGCTAGCGGGAGATACGCAGTATTTT. Combining the CDR3 with reference TRBV19 and TRBJ2-3 gives the whole variable domain DGGITQSPKYLFRKEGQNVTLSCEQNLNHDAMYWYRQDPGQGLRLIYYSQIVNDFQKGDIAEGYSVSREKKESFPLTVTSAQKNPTAFYLCASSIGLAGDTQYFGPGTRLTVL.

J is TRBJ1-6 and V is TRBV5-4; possibly TRBD1 for D (5 bases). Per the germline V gene, CDR1 is SGHNT and CDR2 is YYREEE (reference sequence). The CDR3 consists of 15 residues. V lost 0 bases and J lost 5, with 9 bases in between. The DNA of the CDR3 is TGTGCCAGCAGCTTGGGGGGGAGGGATAATTCACCCCTCCACTTT. Protein sequence: CASSLGGRDNSPLHF.

This clone appeared a single time. The gene calls are TRBV28 and TRBJ2-7; 8 nucleotides line up with TRBD2. The CDR3 length is 12 residues. With V trimmed by 4 bases and J by 7 bases, 3 bases remained unmatched. Germline lookup yields CDR1 MDHEN and CDR2 SYDVKM. Here the CDR3 reads CASSSVAGEQYF. CDR3 nucleotides: TGTGCCAGCAGTTCCGTAGCGGGAGAGCAGTACTTC.

This chain connects TRBV11-2 to TRBJ2-3; D is perhaps TRBD2 (6 bases). Trimming cost V 5 bases and J 2 bases, with 11 bases left between them. The germline gives CDR1 SGHAT, CDR2 FQNNGV. The CDR3 spans 14 residues. CDR3 residues: CASSRRDSTDTQYF. As DNA, the CDR3 is TGTGCCAGCAGCCGCCGGGACTCCACAGATACGCAGTATTTT.

This clone was found a few times. The rearrangement joins TRBV13 to TRBJ2-3, with 9 bases aligning to TRBD1. Germline CDR1 reads PRHDT; CDR2 reads FYEKMQ (reference sequence). The junction had 9 bases not matched to a gene; V was cut back by 7 bases and J by 4 bases. CDR3 length equals 15 residues. The DNA for the CDR3 is TGTGCCAGCACCACAATAGGACAGGGGTCAGATACGCAGTATTTT. The encoded protein is CASTTIGQGSDTQYF.